One and the same sample provided the 27 T cell receptor beta chains below, sequenced in a study of blood T cell repertoires in COVID-19. Produced via immunoSEQ multiplex PCR; TCRdb's table is partial and in-frame only. The sample holds about 130,000 clones, under 85% seen once. The specimen was peripheral blood. The source of these receptors is a man aged 55 to 69 with acute or convalescent COVID-19.

The rearrangement joins TRBV28 to TRBJ2-7; 10 bases are shared with TRBD1. The V gene end was trimmed by 9 bases and the J gene end by 3 bases; junction bases not matched to a gene: 11. Germline CDR1 and CDR2: MDHEN and SYDVKM. The CDR3 contains 15 residues. CDR3 amino acids: CASITSGTGVYEQYF. CDR3 nucleotide sequence: TGTGCCAGTATCACCTCCGGGACAGGGGTCTACGAGCAGTACTTC.

This chain links TRBV2 with TRBJ2-2; 10 bases line up with TRBD2. The CDR3 is made up of 13 amino acids. V lost 7 bases and J lost 6; bases outside the gene matches: 2. Germline CDR1 SNHLY, CDR2 FYNNEI. This CDR3 is CASKSGRAGELFF. The CDR3 nucleotides are TGTGCCAGCAAGAGCGGGAGGGCCGGGGAGCTGTTTTTT.

The chain employs TRBV7-2 and TRBJ2-1; 8 bases are shared with TRBD2. Trimming took 4 bases from V and 7 from J; bases not matched to a gene: 9. CDR3 length equals 15 residues. CDR1 is SGHTA and CDR2 is FQGNSA in the germline V gene. The chain's CDR3 is CASSSYSGIGNEQFF. The CDR3 nucleotides read TGTGCCAGCAGCTCCTATAGCGGGATCGGGAATGAGCAGTTCTTC. Full variable domain (rest looked up from reference TRBV7-2 and TRBJ2-1): GAGVSQSPSNKVTEKGKDVELRCDPISGHTALYWYRQSLGQGLEFLIYFQGNSAPDKSGLPSDRFSAERTGGSVSTLTIQRTQQEDSAVYLCASSSYSGIGNEQFFGPGTRLTVL.

The V and J genes are TRBV5-4 and TRBJ2-3; D perhaps matches TRBD1 (5 bases). V lost 4 bases, J lost 0 bases, and 12 bases lay in between. The germline CDR1 and CDR2 sequences are SGHNT and YYREEE (reference sequence). CDR3 length equals 15 residues. In DNA, the CDR3 is TGTGCCAGCAGCATTGACAGTACTAGCACAGATACGCAGTATTTT. This encodes CASSIDSTSTDTQYF.

CDR3 DNA: TGCAGTGCTAGTTTGGGTCCCCCTAGCGGGAGGGCCTTAGGGGAGCAGTACTTC. Translating it yields CSASLGPPSGRALGEQYF. The chain joins TRBV20-1 to TRBJ2-7; 12 bases fit TRBD2. The CDR3 spans 18 residues. J lost 7 bases, V lost 3 bases, and 19 bases had no gene match. Germline assignment: CDR1 DFQATT and CDR2 SNEGSKA (reference sequence).

This clone was observed a single time. The CDR3 sequence: CASSSSTGGDQPQHF. The CDR3 nucleotides are TGTGCCAGCAGTTCCTCGACAGGGGGCGATCAGCCCCAGCATTTT. The chain recombines TRBV27 with TRBJ1-5; 10 bases map to TRBD1. Looked up from germline, CDR1 is MNHEY and CDR2 is SMNVEV (reference sequence). V gave up 4 bases and J gave up 5 bases; unmatched junction bases: 5. This CDR3 comprises 15 residues.

The genes are TRBV6-4 and TRBJ2-1; 9 bases are shared with TRBD2. The CDR3 length is 16 residues. Germline V gene lookup returns CDR1 MRHNA and CDR2 SNTAGT. With V trimmed by 3 bases and J by 6 bases, 9 bases remained unmatched. CDR3 in amino acids: CASSELAGDSGNEQFF. CDR3 sequence (DNA): TGTGCCAGCAGTGAATTAGCGGGAGACTCGGGCAATGAGCAGTTCTTC.

This clone has just a few counts. The rearrangement uses TRBV6-5 and TRBJ2-3, with TRBD2 identical over 7 bases. With V trimmed by 2 bases and J by 1 base, 3 bases remained unmatched. Germline assignment: CDR1 MNHEY and CDR2 SVGAGI. The CDR3 totals 15 residues. The DNA for the CDR3 is TGTGCCAGCAGTTACGAGCGGGACGGCACAGATACGCAGTATTTT. Translated: CASSYERDGTDTQYF.

The chain carries TRBV3-1 (or the pseudogene TRBV3-2) and TRBJ1-1, with TRBD1 identical over 12 bases. Germline-derived CDR1 and CDR2 are LGHDT and YNNKEL (reference sequence). V lost 8 bases, J lost 5 bases, and 12 bases stayed unmatched. The CDR3 runs 16 residues. The CDR3 sequence is CASSVGTGGFRTEAFF. The DNA of the CDR3 is TGTGCCAGCTCTGTCGGGACAGGGGGCTTTCGTACTGAAGCTTTCTTT.

The chain carries TRBV18 and TRBJ1-5, with a weak D call TRBD1 (5 bases). The CDR3 is 14 amino acids. The germline CDR1 and CDR2 sequences are KGHSH and LQKENI. V gave up 1 base and J gave up 10 bases, with 14 bases separating them. CDR3 sequence: CASSPLGGSNPQHF. CDR3 bases: TGTGCCAGCTCACCACTTGGGGGGAGCAATCCCCAGCATTTT.

The chain joins TRBV27 to TRBJ2-7; a possible D gene is TRBD2 (6 bases). The ends were cut back, 6 bases at V and 2 bases at J, with 8 bases in the middle. This CDR3 has 12 residues. The germline gives CDR1 MNHEY, CDR2 SMNVEV (reference sequence). CDR3: CASRDYTYEQYF. CDR3 in DNA: TGTGCCAGCAGGGACTATACCTACGAGCAGTACTTC.

This chain uses TRBV6-6 with TRBJ2-7; 7 bases map to TRBD2. Germline CDR1 and CDR2: MNHNY and SVGAGI (reference sequence). This CDR3 has 14 residues. Losses at the gene ends were 5 bases for V and 0 bases for J; bases not matched to a gene: 4. The CDR3 protein is CASSNWGGSYEQYF. The CDR3 coding sequence is TGTGCCAGCAGTAACTGGGGGGGCTCCTACGAGCAGTACTTC.

This clone was detected once. The J gene is TRBJ1-4, the V gene TRBV18; D unclear. The V gene lost 6 bases and the J gene lost 4 bases, with 9 bases spanning the gap. CDR1 and CDR2 from the germline V gene are KGHSH and LQKENI. This CDR3 has 13 amino acids. DNA of the CDR3: TGTGCCAGCTCCCAGGTGATTAATGAAAAACTGTTTTTT. Its translation: CASSQVINEKLFF.

V and J are TRBV28 and TRBJ1-2, with a weak D call TRBD1 (5 bases). CDR3 length: 13 amino acids. The ends were cut back, 3 bases at V and 10 bases at J, with 15 bases in the middle. Germline V gene data show CDR1 as MDHEN and CDR2 as SYDVKM. CDR3 sequence reads: CASSFAGPYYYTF. Written as DNA, the CDR3 is TGTGCCAGCAGTTTTGCAGGGCCCTACTACTACACCTTC.

V is TRBV27 and J is TRBJ2-2; 7 bases are shared with TRBD2. Germline CDR1 MNHEY, CDR2 SMNVEV (reference sequence). J gave up 6 bases and V 7 bases, and 14 bases lay outside the gene matches. This CDR3 comprises 16 residues. The CDR3 spells CASTPWGRAQPGELFF. The CDR3 coding sequence is TGTGCCAGCACCCCTTGGGGGAGGGCCCAGCCCGGGGAGCTGTTTTTT.

CDR3: CASSLTGGWEKLFF. The CDR3 DNA follows: TGTGCCAGCAGTCTAACAGGGGGCTGGGAAAAACTGTTTTTT. The chain couples TRBV28 to TRBJ1-4; 9 positions match TRBD1. V trimming: 5 bases; J trimming: 8 bases; junction bases outside the gene matches: 6. The germline V gene has CDR1 MDHEN and CDR2 SYDVKM. This CDR3 spans 14 amino acids.

The chain joins TRBV25-1 to TRBJ1-6; 10 nucleotides align to TRBD1. Germline CDR1 and CDR2: MGHDK and SYGVNS. The CDR3 loop spans 17 amino acids. V shed 4 bases and J 8 bases; nucleotides not matched to a gene: 11. Here the CDR3 reads CASSGPGTGVWDSPLHF. The CDR3 nucleotides read TGTGCCAGCAGTGGCCCCGGGACAGGGGTATGGGATTCACCCCTCCACTTT. Using reference TRBV25-1 and TRBJ1-6 for the parts outside the CDR3, the full variable domain is EADIYQTPRYLVIGTGKKITLECSQTMGHDKMYWYQQDPGMELHLIHYSYGVNSTEKGDLSSESTVSRIRTEHFPLTLESARPSHTSQYLCASSGPGTGVWDSPLHFGNGTRLTVT.

The rearrangement links TRBV7-9 to TRBJ2-1; the D gene is possibly TRBD2 (5 bases). Between the trimmed V and J ends, which lost 5 bases and 4 bases, there was a span of 24 bases. This CDR3 comprises 18 residues. Germline-derived CDR1 and CDR2 are SEHNR and FQNEAQ (reference sequence). CDR3 region: CASSRGSDVTTFYNEQFF. The CDR3 nucleotides read TGTGCCAGCAGCCGGGGATCAGATGTAACGACATTTTACAATGAGCAGTTCTTC.

The genes are TRBV19 and TRBJ1-5, with D possibly being TRBD1 (6 bases). The length of the CDR3 is 16 residues. Trimming pared 0 bases from V and 4 bases from J, leaving 13 bases between. CDR1 is LNHDA and CDR2 is SQIVND in the germline V gene (reference sequence). CDR3: CASSIEKDRENQPQHF. The CDR3 nucleotides are TGTGCCAGTAGTATAGAAAAGGACAGAGAAAATCAGCCCCAGCATTTT.

The chain combines TRBV11-2 with TRBJ2-1; 7 nucleotides match TRBD2. The germline CDR1 and CDR2 sequences are SGHAT and FQNNGV. The trim removed 7 bases at V and 6 bases at J, leaving 12 bases unmatched. The CDR3 consists of 15 residues. The CDR3 loop is CASTVAGLGGNEQFF. In DNA form, the CDR3 reads TGTGCCAGCACCGTAGCGGGCCTAGGTGGCAATGAGCAGTTCTTC.

The CDR3 region is CASSTGTSGSAETQYF. CDR3 nucleotide sequence: TGTGCCAGCAGCACCGGGACTAGCGGGAGTGCGGAGACCCAGTACTTC. The gene calls are TRBV5-6 and TRBJ2-5; 14 bases fit TRBD2. From germline, CDR1 is SGHDT and CDR2 YYEEEE. Trimming took 4 bases from V and 5 from J; bases not matched to a gene: 7. CDR3 size: 16 residues.

The table lists this clone with a count of one. The chain combines TRBV27 with TRBJ1-6; 7 bases match TRBD1. V shed 4 bases and J 8 bases; nucleotides not matched to a gene: 8. The CDR3 is made up of 15 amino acids. Germline CDR1 is MNHEY and CDR2 is SMNVEV (reference sequence). CDR3 amino acids: CASSSGRQGHSPLHF. Here the CDR3 DNA reads TGTGCCAGCAGTTCAGGCCGACAGGGCCATTCACCCCTCCACTTT.

This sequence joins TRBV10-3 and TRBJ1-5, with a tentative D call TRBD1 (5 bases). Germline V lookup: CDR1 ENHRY, CDR2 SYGVKD. V was shortened by 9 bases and J by 3 bases, with 9 bases between the two germline ends. CDR3 length: 12 residues. The CDR3 DNA is TGTGCCATTGGGGGGTTCAATCAGCCCCAGCATTTT. This codes for CAIGGFNQPQHF.

The gene calls are TRBV28 and TRBJ2-2; D possibly corresponds to TRBD1 (5 bases). V lost 6 bases and J lost 4, with 12 bases in between. From germline, CDR1 is MDHEN and CDR2 SYDVKM. The CDR3 has 14 residues. CDR3 amino acids: CASRVPQGTGELFF. The DNA for the CDR3 is TGTGCCAGCAGGGTACCCCAGGGCACCGGGGAGCTGTTTTTT.

The chain has TRBV28 and TRBJ2-4, with D unresolved. Germline loops: CDR1 MDHEN, CDR2 SYDVKM. The V end lost 8 bases, the J end lost 0 bases, and 11 bases lay between the germline ends. The CDR3 is made up of 14 amino acids. CDR3 residues: CASGPVLAKNIQYF. The CDR3 DNA reads as TGTGCCAGCGGTCCAGTTCTAGCCAAAAACATTCAGTACTTC.

This chain uses TRBV7-8 with TRBJ2-1; 8 bases match TRBD2. Germline-derived CDR1 and CDR2 are SGHVS and FQNEAQ. CDR3 length equals 15 residues. V shed 2 bases, J shed 9 bases, and the junction held 9 bases outside the gene matches. The CDR3 DNA follows: TGTGCCAGCAGCTTACGAAGCGGGAGCGATTTTGAGCAGTTCTTC. Its protein is CASSLRSGSDFEQFF.

The chain carries TRBV19 and TRBJ2-6, with TRBD1 as a possible D gene (6 bases). V lost 6 bases, J lost 2 bases, and 14 bases lay in between. There are 16 residues in the CDR3. The germline gives CDR1 LNHDA, CDR2 SQIVND (reference sequence). CDR3 protein: CASRTGSRTGANVLTF. The CDR3 DNA reads TGTGCCAGTAGGACAGGATCGAGGACTGGGGCCAACGTCCTGACTTTC.